These 19 T cell receptor beta chains share one sample of origin, sequenced in a study of blood T cell repertoires in COVID-19. Produced via immunoSEQ multiplex PCR; TCRdb's table is partial and in-frame only. The sample lists around 250,000 clones; more than 75% were seen once. What was sequenced was peripheral blood. All receptors derive from a man at least 80 years old with acute or convalescent COVID-19.

CDR3 nucleotide sequence: TGTGCCAGCAGTGATACAGGGGGCCCCAATCAGCCCCAGCATTTT. It translates to CASSDTGGPNQPQHF. V usage is TRBV6-1 and J usage is TRBJ1-5; TRBD1 matches 9 bases. This CDR3 has 15 amino acids. The germline CDR1 and CDR2 sequences are MNHNS and SASEGT. V lost 3 bases, J lost 3 bases, and 3 bases stayed unmatched.

The J gene is TRBJ1-2, the V gene TRBV19, with unresolved D. The germline gives CDR1 LNHDA, CDR2 SQIVND (reference sequence). Trimming removed 7 bases from V and 7 bases from J, with 16 bases in between. The CDR3 sequence is 13 residues long. DNA for the CDR3: TGTGCCAGTATTCCCAGCGGGCGGGCTGGCTACACCTTC. Its protein product is CASIPSGRAGYTF.

J is TRBJ1-4 and V is TRBV5-6; 7 nucleotides line up with TRBD1. Losses at the gene ends were 2 bases for V and 4 bases for J; bases not matched to a gene: 2. The CDR3 has 14 residues. Germline CDR1 SGHDT, CDR2 YYEEEE. The CDR3 nucleotides read TGTGCCAGCAGCTTCGGACAGGATAATGAAAAACTGTTTTTT. Protein product: CASSFGQDNEKLFF.

Concerning this clone: The junction departs from germline at one end; a sequencing error may be responsible. The chain has TRBV5-1 and TRBJ1-2, with 8 bases fitting TRBD1. The CDR3 runs to 13 residues. Germline CDR1 reads SGHRS; CDR2 reads YFSETQ. CDR3 residues: CASSVTGEAKSAF. Written as DNA, the CDR3 is TGCGCCAGCAGCGTGACAGGGGAAGCGAAATCGGCCTTC.

The rearrangement joins TRBV19 to TRBJ2-7, with TRBD1 as a possible D gene (5 bases). The CDR3 contains 13 residues. Looked up from germline, CDR1 is LNHDA and CDR2 is SQIVND (reference sequence). The V end was cut by 4 bases, the J end by 2 bases, with 9 bases between. The CDR3 loop is CASSKGAAYEQYF. The CDR3 DNA reads TGTGCCAGTAGTAAAGGGGCGGCCTACGAGCAGTACTTC.

CDR3 sequence reads: CASSSFQGDSEQFF. CDR3 DNA sequence: TGTGCCAGCAGTTCCTTCCAGGGGGACAGTGAGCAGTTCTTC. V gene TRBV6-4 combines with J gene TRBJ2-1; 7 bases are a match to TRBD1. This CDR3 spans 14 amino acids. With V trimmed by 5 bases and J by 9 bases, 10 bases remained unmatched. Germline CDR1 is MRHNA and CDR2 is SNTAGT.

This chain connects TRBV7-2 to TRBJ2-7; TRBD1 aligns across 8 bases. Germline V gene data show CDR1 as SGHTA and CDR2 as FQGNSA. This CDR3 spans 15 amino acids. V was pared by 1 base and J by 3 bases, with 5 bases of the junction left unmatched. CDR3 residues: CASSLGGTGNYEQYF. The CDR3 DNA reads as TGTGCCAGCAGCTTAGGGGGGACAGGAAACTACGAGCAGTACTTC.

CDR3 sequence (DNA): TGTGCCAGCAGCCTTCCGAGCGGGAACTACGAGCAGTACTTC. It is translated as CASSLPSGNYEQYF. The chain recombines TRBV3-1 (or the pseudogene TRBV3-2) with TRBJ2-7; 7 bases are a match to TRBD2. V lost 4 bases to trimming and J lost 3 bases; unmatched junction nucleotides: 6. Germline V gene lookup returns CDR1 LGHDT and CDR2 YNNKEL (reference sequence). The CDR3 totals 14 residues.

As regards this clone: One junction end does not reproduce the germline sequence, and a read error may be involved. The CDR3 region is CASSPPGGQMNAEAFF. The CDR3 nucleotides read TGTGCCAGCTCACCACCAGGAGGGCAAATGAACGCTGAAGCTTTCTTT. The chain recombines TRBV18 with TRBJ1-1; D not resolved. CDR3 size: 16 residues. CDR1 is KGHSH, CDR2 LQKENI, per germline.

The chain has TRBV7-3 and TRBJ2-7; TRBD2 agrees at 14 bases. V lost 0 bases to trimming and J lost 9 bases; unmatched junction nucleotides: 7. This CDR3 comprises 16 residues. From germline, CDR1 is SGHTA and CDR2 FQGTGA. The CDR3 DNA is TGTGCCAGCAGCTTAACGGGGACTAGCGGGAGTTCAGGGCAGTACTTC. It codes for CASSLTGTSGSSGQYF.

The chain links TRBV29-1 to TRBJ1-5; D is perhaps TRBD1 (6 bases). Deletions cut 0 bases from V and 3 bases from J, with 12 bases between. This CDR3 spans 15 amino acids. Germline V lookup: CDR1 SQVTM, CDR2 ANQGSEA. As DNA, the CDR3 is TGCAGCGTTGAAGATCGGGGGGCCGACAATCAGCCCCAGCATTTT. This gives the protein CSVEDRGADNQPQHF.

Only a few counts were recorded for this clone. V is TRBV5-4 and J is TRBJ1-2; 9 positions match TRBD1. CDR3 length: 15 amino acids. V lost 1 base to trimming and J lost 8 bases; unmatched junction nucleotides: 9. Germline CDR1 is SGHNT and CDR2 is YYREEE (reference sequence). The CDR3 protein is CASSLPPGQGQGYTF. The CDR3 coding sequence is TGTGCCAGCAGCTTGCCGCCTGGACAGGGGCAGGGCTACACCTTC.

This clone was seen just once. The rearrangement links TRBV11-3 to TRBJ2-3, with 16 bases lining up with TRBD2. This CDR3 comprises 18 residues. Germline CDR1 is SGHNT and CDR2 is YENEEA. The J segment lost 2 bases and the V segment lost 1 base, leaving 3 bases of the junction unmatched. CDR3 DNA: TGTGCCAGCAGCTTAGGGGGGACTAGCGGGAGGGCCACAGATACGCAGTATTTT. Protein: CASSLGGTSGRATDTQYF.

This chain links TRBV18 with TRBJ2-3; D possibly corresponds to TRBD2 (6 bases). Germline V gene sequence: CDR1 KGHSH, CDR2 LQKENI. Trimming took 3 bases from V and 6 from J, leaving 13 bases between them. The CDR3 sequence is 14 residues long. In nucleotides, the CDR3 is TGTGCCAGCTCACCCGCGGGACTCTCGGATACGCAGTATTTT. Amino acids: CASSPAGLSDTQYF.

This chain connects TRBV6-1 to TRBJ2-5; D is perhaps TRBD1 (7 bases). V was cut by 2 bases and J by 2 bases, with 21 bases left in between. The CDR3 runs 18 residues. Germline loops: CDR1 MNHNS, CDR2 SASEGT. Here the CDR3 reads CASSETYGGQGQQETQYF. DNA of the CDR3: TGTGCCAGCAGTGAAACCTATGGGGGGCAGGGACAGCAAGAGACCCAGTACTTC.

J is TRBJ2-3 and V is TRBV25-1; 11 bases fit TRBD2. CDR1 and CDR2 (germline): MGHDK, SYGVNS. There are 16 residues in the CDR3. V lost 2 bases, J lost 3 bases, and 4 bases stayed unmatched. The CDR3 DNA reads as TGTGCCAGCAGTGAAACTAGCGGGAGCGGGACAGATACGCAGTATTTT. This translates into CASSETSGSGTDTQYF.

Notes on this clone: Other DNA sequences in the same sample also yield this CDR3. The chain couples TRBV5-1 to TRBJ1-1; no clear D gene. Trimming stripped 0 bases from V and 0 bases from J, with 9 bases between. CDR3 length: 15 amino acids. Germline V gives CDR1 SGHRS, CDR2 YFSETQ. Here the CDR3 DNA reads TGCGCCAGCAGCTTGGAAGGCGGATTGAACACTGAAGCTTTCTTT. This encodes CASSLEGGLNTEAFF.

This clone appeared once. The chain carries TRBV9 and TRBJ1-1, with 11 bases identical to TRBD1. Germline V gene data show CDR1 as SGDLS and CDR2 as YYNGEE. After removal of 3 bases from V and 3 bases from J, the junction contained 4 bases not matched to a gene. This CDR3 region has 15 residues. CDR3 sequence: CASSGGDRGYTEAFF. In nucleotides, the CDR3 is TGTGCCAGCAGCGGTGGGGACAGGGGGTACACTGAAGCTTTCTTT.

With regard to this clone: Other DNA sequences in this specimen translate into the identical CDR3. The rearrangement links TRBV12-3 or TRBV12-4 to TRBJ2-7, with D uncertain. Trimming removed 5 bases from V and 1 base from J, with 3 bases in between. The CDR3 sequence is 11 residues long. In DNA form, the CDR3 reads TGTGCCAGCAGTCCTTCCTACGAGCAGTACTTC. The encoded protein is CASSPSYEQYF.